This TCR beta chain comes out of a study of OX40 agonist ivuxolimab in advanced cancers. The wider study: Antecedent anti-PD-1, anti-PD-L1 or anti-CTLA-4 therapy was permissible, with roughly 40% having received some.

Blood sampling was done at baseline, cycle 4 day 1, and cycle 7 day 1. V lost 2 bases and J 11 bases, leaving 15 bases between the germline ends. The CDR3 has 13 residues. CDR1 is KGHSH and CDR2 is LQKENI in the germline V gene. The study's findings and limits: The study did not work out the antigen specificity of the expanded peripheral T cells.

About this clone itself: Antigen unknown.

Sequenced by immunoSEQ multiplex PCR; TCRdb stores in-frame clones only, minus some. The sample lists about 77,000 clones; approximately 83% were seen once. This chain uses TRBV18 with TRBJ1-1; TRBD1 is a possible D gene (5 bases). Sequencing used CD4+ or CD8+ T cells sorted from blood, obtained in a trial of the OX40 agonist ivuxolimab. This clonotype originated in an adult with an advanced solid tumor such as melanoma, head and neck, liver or kidney cancer. DNA for the CDR3: TGTGCCAGCTCACCATCCAGGGAGGAGAGGGCTTTCTTT. It is translated as CASSPSREERAFF.